Listed below are T cell receptor beta chains from one sample, sequenced in a study of cytomegalovirus exposure and HLA in healthy donors. Profiled with immunoSEQ multiplex PCR; TCRdb holds only in-frame clones, not every one. Counted here are approximately 89,000 clones, about 80% occurring once; the ten biggest clones make up roughly a tenth. Sequenced: PBMCs. These receptors were obtained from a man younger than 45 in good health and CMV-seropositive. Both conserved end residues are part of each CDR3. A D gene is named only where the DNA matches it firmly. Size is stated for part of the rows, as once, few or many counts, or as a class when the clone is expanded.

TRBJ2-7 TRBV14 NA NA TGTGCCAGCAGCGGAGGACAGTCCTACGAGCAGTACTTC CASSGGQSYEQYF
TRBJ2-1 TRBV18 many TRBD1 TGTGCCAGCTCACCAGGGCCCGGGACAGGGAGCAATGAGCAGTTCTTC CASSPGPGTGSNEQFF
TRBJ2-7 TRBV5-1 NA TRBD1 TGCGCCAGCAGATCCGGGACAGGCTCCTACGAGCAGTACTTC CASRSGTGSYEQYF
TRBJ1-1 TRBV7-9 few NA TGTTCCAGCAGCAATTTGGGCGTTGAGGCTTTCTTT CSSSNLGVEAFF
TRBJ2-5 TRBV11-2 NA TRBD2 TGTGCCAGCAACCTTGGGGGGGTACGACAAGAGACCCAGTACTTC CASNLGGVRQETQYF
TRBJ1-2 TRBV5-6 few TRBD1 TGTGCCAGCAGCCCCCGAGGACAGGGGGCGAAGGGCTACACCTTC CASSPRGQGAKGYTF
TRBJ2-1 TRBV5-4 NA NA TGTGCCAGCAGCATGACAGGGTACGGGAGATACAATGAGCAGTTCTTC CASSMTGYGRYNEQFF
TRBJ2-3 TRBV5-1 NA NA TGCGCCAGCAGCTTGGGGTCCAGGGGCACAGATACGCAGTATTTT CASSLGSRGTDTQYF
TRBJ1-1 TRBV4-1 few NA TGCGCCAGCAGCCACCCACGGGGGTCTGGGAACACTGAAGCTTTCTTT CASSHPRGSGNTEAFF
TRBJ2-3 TRBV18 NA NA TGTGCCAGCTCACCGTCGCGGAGTACAGATACGCAGTATTTT CASSPSRSTDTQYF
TRBJ1-4 TRBV6-5 medium-sized NA TGTGCCAGCAGTTTCTCGGGGGCGAATGAAAAACTGTTTTTT CASSFSGANEKLFF
TRBJ1-5 TRBV2 NA TRBD1 TGTGCCAGCAGTGCTGGGACAGGGAATCGTCAGCCCCAGCATTTT CASSAGTGNRQPQHF